Listed below are T cell receptor beta chains from one sample, sequenced in a study of OX40 agonist ivuxolimab in advanced cancers. Some clones are missing from TCRdb's copy, which holds only in-frame ones; the method was immunoSEQ multiplex PCR. Here the sample spans tens of thousands of clones, around 90% being singletons. The input for sequencing was CD4+ or CD8+ T cells sorted from blood, taken in a trial of the OX40 agonist ivuxolimab. These receptors originate from an adult with an advanced solid tumor such as melanoma, head and neck, liver or kidney cancer. The conserved cysteine and the conserved F or W are not part of the CDR3 here. Only some rows state a clone size, as once, few, many or a class for expanded clones.

J gene | V gene | clone size | CDR3 protein
TRBJ2-3 | TRBV7-3 | NA | ASSSTGFSTDTQY
TRBJ2-1 | TRBV18 | NA | ASSWLAGSTYNEQF
TRBJ2-3 | TRBV9 | NA | ASSPGLAGSTDTQY
TRBJ2-7 | TRBV6-6 | NA | ASSRDPGGDEQY
TRBJ2-4 | TRBV4-1 | NA | ASSQDIRGDGYIQY
TRBJ1-1 | TRBV19 | NA | ASSIGLGDGEAF
TRBJ2-7 | TRBV28 | once | ASSFLYEQY
TRBJ2-5 | TRBV7-2 | NA | ASSPIYPETQY
TRBJ1-2 | TRBV5-4 | NA | ASSLLLGPNYGYT
TRBJ2-7 | TRBV6-6 | NA | ASSYVSSGEQY
TRBJ1-4 | TRBV11-2 | NA | ASSQTGSSNEKLF
TRBJ2-1 | TRBV19 | NA | ASSMAGGTGVPNEQF
TRBJ2-1 | TRBV7-2 | NA | ASSLAGTGDYNEQF
TRBJ1-2 | TRBV2 | NA | ARGTVTNYGYT
TRBJ1-1 | TRBV18 | NA | ASSPDQNTEAF
TRBJ2-3 | TRBV30 | NA | AWSHGRGRTDTQY
TRBJ2-7 | TRBV7-9 | NA | ASSTMGRALSYEQY